The 8 T cell receptor beta chains listed next were all sequenced from one sample in a study of blood T cell repertoires in COVID-19. The protocol was immunoSEQ multiplex PCR, while the TCRdb copy is restricted to in-frame clones and leaves out a portion. The data show approximately 200,000 clones, with less than 95% seen just once and 0.6% to 0.9% held by the top ten. Source material: peripheral blood. These receptor sequences come from a man aged 30-40 years with COVID-19, enrolled during active disease.

The chain is built from TRBV7-9 and TRBJ1-1; 12 positions agree with TRBD1. The germline V gene encodes CDR1 SEHNR and CDR2 FQNEAQ (reference sequence). The V gene end was trimmed by 5 bases and the J gene end by 4 bases; junction bases not matched to a gene: 5. The CDR3 totals 15 residues. In DNA form, the CDR3 reads TGTGCCAGCAGCAGTCGGGACAGGGGGCTCACTGAAGCTTTCTTT. Translated, it gives CASSSRDRGLTEAFF.

The chain couples TRBV3-1 (or the pseudogene TRBV3-2) to TRBJ1-5; perhaps TRBD1 as D (5 bases). Germline CDR1 and CDR2: LGHDT and YNNKEL (reference sequence). The CDR3 contains 13 residues. Trimming took off 2 bases at V and 7 bases at J, with 9 bases between the two ends. CDR3 amino acids: CASSQSGGQPQHF. DNA of the CDR3: TGTGCCAGCAGCCAATCGGGGGGGCAGCCCCAGCATTTT.

J is TRBJ1-5 and V is TRBV7-6; D gene unclear. Per germline, CDR1 SGHVS and CDR2 FNYEAQ. Trimming pared 0 bases from V and 3 bases from J, leaving 3 bases between. The length of the CDR3 is 13 residues. The CDR3 protein is CASSLAANQPQHF. For the CDR3, the DNA is TGTGCCAGCAGCTTAGCGGCCAATCAGCCCCAGCATTTT.

This chain connects TRBV9 to TRBJ2-3; 8 bases are shared with TRBD2. V was clipped by 0 bases and J by 4 bases; unmatched bases: 7. Germline assignment: CDR1 SGDLS and CDR2 YYNGEE. The CDR3 is 16 amino acids. The CDR3 is CASSVVAGGDSDTQYF. Written as DNA, the CDR3 is TGTGCCAGCAGCGTAGTGGCGGGGGGCGATTCAGATACGCAGTATTTT.

The CDR3 bases are TGTGCCAGCAGCAATCCCTCGGACAGGGCTTTTTATCAGCCCCAGCATTTT. This gives the protein CASSNPSDRAFYQPQHF. The chain couples TRBV21-1 to TRBJ1-5; the table's TRBD1 call for D was not verified on the DNA. TRBV21-1 is a listed pseudogene. The CDR3 is 17 amino acids.

The V gene is TRBV18, the J gene TRBJ2-1, with 7 bases fitting TRBD2. Germline values: CDR1 KGHSH, CDR2 LQKENI. The J segment lost 6 bases and the V segment lost 2 bases, leaving 13 bases of the junction unmatched. CDR3 length equals 17 residues. CDR3 in DNA: TGTGCCAGCTCACCAGGAGGAGGGCAGGGAGGGTTCAATGAGCAGTTCTTC. It encodes CASSPGGGQGGFNEQFF.

CDR3 region: CAWSSGGYNSPLHF. CDR3 nucleotides: TGTGCCTGGAGTAGCGGGGGCTATAATTCACCCCTCCACTTT. The rearrangement joins TRBV30 to TRBJ1-6, with a weak D call TRBD1 (5 bases). This CDR3 is 14 amino acids long. The V end lost 2 bases, the J end lost 3 bases, and 8 bases lay between the germline ends. Germline V gene data show CDR1 as GTSNPN and CDR2 as SVGIG (reference sequence).

The chain carries TRBV27 and TRBJ1-2, with TRBD1 as a possible D gene (5 bases). The CDR3 is made up of 14 amino acids. CDR1 and CDR2 (germline): MNHEY, SMNVEV (reference sequence). Trimming cost V 5 bases and J 0 bases, with 10 bases left between them. The CDR3 coding sequence is TGTGCCAGCAGTCTTCGACAGTCTAACTATGGCTACACCTTC. This codes for CASSLRQSNYGYTF.